One T cell receptor beta chain is described in this entry. Antigen specificity is unknown. This record belongs to a study of cytomegalovirus exposure and HLA in healthy donors. Use of 60 Vbeta and 13 Jbeta primers characterized the PCR. Some clones are missing from TCRdb's copy, which holds only in-frame ones; the method was immunoSEQ multiplex PCR. The sample records approximately 130,000 clones, about two thirds being singletons. Participants comprised healthy donors of bone marrow. V lost 4 bases and J 4 bases, leaving 15 bases between the germline ends. Germline V gene sequence: CDR1 SGHRS, CDR2 YFSETQ. CDR3 size: 15 residues. Study outcomes and limitations: Using a false discovery rate of 0.05, a later analysis showed that 15,000 to 20,000 TCR beta sequences were associated with HLA alleles. The authors later found TCR association rates varying by HLA locus, with DRB1 most and HLA-C fewest. Whilst most TCR sequences proved rare, a subset of public TCRs occurred across many donors.

The TCR originated in a man in his fifties in good health and CMV-seropositive. The sample was PBMCs. V and J are TRBV5-1 and TRBJ2-1; tentatively, D is TRBD2 (7 bases). The CDR3 here is CASSPTGGTYNEQFF. CDR3 DNA sequence: TGCGCCAGCAGCCCAACGGGGGGCACTTACAATGAGCAGTTCTTC.